This record concerns one TCR beta chain sequence. Its matching antigen is unknown. Use of 60 Vbeta and 13 Jbeta primers characterized the PCR. Method: immunoSEQ multiplex PCR; TCRdb's copy keeps in-frame clones and lacks some. The sample records 100,000 to 150,000 clones, 70% to 80% being singletons. The data derive from a study of cytomegalovirus exposure and HLA in healthy donors. Regarding the study as a whole: Owing to their indistinguishability, certain V segments, notably TRBV6-2 and TRBV6-3, were excluded. Sequencing depth roughly uniform across donors was assumed in presence/absence analyses. In an earlier analysis, in fewer than 700 donors, most V segments appeared productive either ~87% or ~30% of the time.

V lost 2 bases and J lost 1, with 8 bases in between. The V gene's germline CDR1 is MDHEN and CDR2 SYDVKM. The CDR3 runs 14 residues. The V and J genes are TRBV28 and TRBJ1-1; no clear D gene. The specimen sequenced was PBMCs. The TCR sequence derives from a woman aged 45-65 years in good health and CMV-seronegative. CDR3 region: CASSLGGWNTEAFF. The CDR3 DNA reads TGTGCCAGCAGTTTAGGAGGGTGGAACACTGAAGCTTTCTTT.